This T cell receptor beta chain was sequenced for a study of shared clonotypes between healthy human individuals. It was CD45RO-negative cells, positively selected for CCR7, that made up naive CD8 cells, with terminally differentiated effector memory CD45RA+ cells excluded. Comment on this clone: Its antigen is unidentified. Other DNA sequences from this sample encode an identical CDR3 as well.

Profiled with immunoSEQ multiplex PCR; TCRdb holds only in-frame clones, not every one. In the table there are millions of clones, over 85% of which are singletons. Study-wide results and limits: Generally, estimated richness proved larger in naive subsets than it did in memory subsets. Compared with clonotypes that all four donors shared, non-shared clonotypes had lower generation probabilities. In the sorted subsets, rarefaction showed sequencing was incomplete despite large depth.

This sequence originates from a man aged 18 to 30 in good health. Sequencing input: naive CD8+ T cells sorted from blood.

CDR3 loop: CASSLGGEATNEKLFF. In DNA form, the CDR3 reads TGTGCCAGCAGTTTAGGAGGGGAGGCAACTAATGAAAAACTGTTTTTT. V is TRBV28 and J is TRBJ1-4, with D maybe TRBD1 (5 bases). The ends were cut back, 2 bases at V and 0 bases at J, with 10 bases in the middle. This CDR3 has 16 residues. CDR1 MDHEN and CDR2 SYDVKM come from the germline V gene.